The 22 T cell receptor beta chains in this list originate from one sample, sequenced in a study of Ad26.COV2.S vaccination and SARS-CoV-2 variants. This sample's treatment: some 19 received Ad26.COV2.S at low or high dose, single or two shots; several received placebo; per-sample allocation not given. Samples analyzed were those drawn on day 63 after the first vaccine or placebo injection. Sequencing used immunoSEQ multiplex PCR; TCRdb keeps in-frame clones, though not all of them. The data show hundreds of thousands of clones, 83% seen once. The sequencing used peripheral blood, collected in a trial of Ad26.COV2.S vaccine versus placebo. The source of these receptors is a person aged 18-65 years who received the Ad26.COV2.S COVID-19 vaccine or a placebo.

This chain joins TRBV15 and TRBJ2-1; maybe TRBD2 (5 bases). The CDR3 is 15 amino acids. CDR1 is LNHNV and CDR2 is YYDKDF in the germline V gene (reference sequence). V shed 3 bases and J shed 9 bases, with 18 bases lying between them. The CDR3 sequence is CATSSMLFLGSEQFF. Here the CDR3 DNA reads TGTGCCACCAGCAGTATGCTTTTCCTAGGGAGTGAGCAGTTCTTC.

The gene calls are TRBV6-6 and TRBJ2-7, with TRBD1 matching 7 bases. The CDR3 runs to 14 residues. CDR1 is MNHNY, CDR2 SVGAGI, per germline (reference sequence). After removal of 10 bases from V and 1 base from J, the junction contained 10 bases not matched to a gene. CDR3 DNA: TGTGCCACCAGGGACAGCGCCTTTTCCTACGAGCAGTACTTC. Residues: CATRDSAFSYEQYF.

This chain connects TRBV11-3 to TRBJ2-3; D ambiguous. CDR3 size: 13 residues. The ends were cut back, 2 bases at V and 2 bases at J, with 5 bases in the middle. Per the germline V gene, CDR1 is SGHNT and CDR2 is YENEEA. The CDR3 DNA reads TGTGCCAGCAGCTTACAGGACACAGATACGCAGTATTTT. Translating it yields CASSLQDTDTQYF.

The sample holds a few counts of this clone. The same CDR3 also results from other DNA sequences found in this sample. The rearrangement links TRBV27 to TRBJ2-7, with D possibly matching TRBD2 (6 bases). CDR1 and CDR2 (germline): MNHEY, SMNVEV (reference sequence). CDR3 length: 12 residues. V was cut by 3 bases and J by 6 bases, with 9 bases left in between. CDR3 residues: CASSFPGGEQYF. CDR3 bases: TGTGCCAGCAGTTTCCCCGGGGGCGAGCAGTACTTC.

The chain has TRBV3-1 (or the pseudogene TRBV3-2) and TRBJ2-2; TRBD1 matches at 10 bases. V shed 4 bases and J 6 bases; nucleotides not matched to a gene: 5. Per germline, CDR1 LGHDT and CDR2 YNNKEL (reference sequence). The CDR3 sequence is 15 residues long. The DNA of the CDR3 is TGTGCCAGCAGCCCGCGGGACAGGGGATCCGGGGAGCTGTTTTTT. Protein sequence: CASSPRDRGSGELFF.

CDR3 in amino acids: CASGPTGEPSYEQYF. DNA of the CDR3: TGTGCCAGCGGCCCGACAGGAGAGCCCTCCTACGAGCAGTACTTC. The rearrangement uses TRBV27 and TRBJ2-7, with D perhaps matching TRBD1 (6 bases). The germline V gene encodes CDR1 MNHEY and CDR2 SMNVEV (reference sequence). This CDR3 is built from 15 residues. V dropped 8 bases and J dropped 0 bases, with 17 bases sitting between them.

The rearrangement links TRBV30 to TRBJ2-1; 8 nucleotides line up with TRBD2. The germline V gene has CDR1 GTSNPN and CDR2 SVGIG (reference sequence). This CDR3 region has 16 residues. The V segment lost 0 bases and the J segment 3 bases; nucleotides outside the gene matches: 7. CDR3 loop: CAWSVRQRGFYNEQFF. The CDR3 DNA reads TGTGCCTGGAGTGTACGGCAGCGGGGGTTCTACAATGAGCAGTTCTTC. Variable domain in full (rest from reference TRBV30 and TRBJ2-1): SQTIHQWPATLVQPVGSPLSLECTVEGTSNPNLYWYRQAAGRGLQLLFYSVGIGQISSEVPQNLSASRPQDRQFILSSKKLLLSDSGFYLCAWSVRQRGFYNEQFFGPGTRLTVL.

V gene TRBV10-2 combines with J gene TRBJ2-7; 8 bases align to TRBD1. CDR1 and CDR2 from the germline V gene are WSHSY and SAAADI. V gave up 7 bases and J gave up 4 bases; unmatched junction bases: 12. This CDR3 is 15 amino acids long. In nucleotides, the CDR3 is TGCGCCAGCAACCCCTCCGCAGGGGGCGCGTACGAGCAGTACTTC. Its translation is CASNPSAGGAYEQYF.

J is TRBJ2-5 and V is TRBV7-3; 8 bases line up with TRBD1. The CDR3 runs to 14 residues. V gave up 5 bases and J gave up 4 bases; unmatched junction bases: 6. CDR1 and CDR2 from the germline V gene are SGHTA and FQGTGA. CDR3 nucleotides: TGTGCCAGCAGCCCGAAACAGGGGGTAGAGACCCAGTACTTC. It yields the protein CASSPKQGVETQYF.

The chain links TRBV19 to TRBJ2-5, with TRBD2 matching 12 bases. This CDR3 is 15 amino acids long. J lost 5 bases, V lost 2 bases, and 3 bases had no gene match. The germline V gene encodes CDR1 LNHDA and CDR2 SQIVND (reference sequence). The CDR3 loop is CASSIRLAGVETQYF. The CDR3, as DNA: TGTGCCAGTAGTATAAGACTAGCGGGAGTGGAGACCCAGTACTTC. Based on the CDR3 plus reference TRBV19 and TRBJ2-5, the full variable domain is DGGITQSPKYLFRKEGQNVTLSCEQNLNHDAMYWYRQDPGQGLRLIYYSQIVNDFQKGDIAEGYSVSREKKESFPLTVTSAQKNPTAFYLCASSIRLAGVETQYFGPGTRLLVL.

This chain links TRBV18 with TRBJ1-5, with D unresolved. This CDR3 region has 13 residues. Trimming took off 3 bases at V and 6 bases at J, with 9 bases between the two ends. From germline, CDR1 is KGHSH and CDR2 LQKENI. The CDR3 nucleotides read TGTGCCAGCTCACCGGATCTGAGTCAGCCCCAGCATTTT. This codes for CASSPDLSQPQHF.

In its sample, this clone was seen once. The chain joins TRBV7-2 to TRBJ2-1; the D gene is possibly TRBD2 (5 bases). Germline V lookup: CDR1 SGHTA, CDR2 FQGNSA. Trimming left V 5 bases short and J 0 bases short, with 14 bases between. There are 16 residues in the CDR3. The CDR3 spells CASSLQIGSSYNEQFF. The CDR3 coding sequence is TGTGCCAGCAGCCTACAGATTGGGAGCTCCTACAATGAGCAGTTCTTC.

The chain recombines TRBV11-3 with TRBJ2-5; D may be TRBD2 (5 bases). Germline V CDR1 and CDR2: SGHNT, YENEEA. This CDR3 region has 12 residues. Trimming removed 11 bases from V and 1 base from J, with 11 bases in between. This CDR3 is CAPPGFQETQYF. The CDR3 bases are TGTGCCCCCCCGGGGTTCCAAGAGACCCAGTACTTC.

The chain is built from TRBV19 and TRBJ2-3; a possible D gene is TRBD2 (6 bases). V dropped 1 base and J dropped 8 bases, with 13 bases sitting between them. The V gene's germline CDR1 is LNHDA and CDR2 SQIVND (reference sequence). The CDR3 is made up of 14 amino acids. CDR3 nucleotides: TGTGCCAGTAGTATAGGGCCGGGAGTGGGTACGCAGTATTTT. This translates into CASSIGPGVGTQYF. Using reference TRBV19 and TRBJ2-3 for the parts outside the CDR3, the full variable domain is DGGITQSPKYLFRKEGQNVTLSCEQNLNHDAMYWYRQDPGQGLRLIYYSQIVNDFQKGDIAEGYSVSREKKESFPLTVTSAQKNPTAFYLCASSIGPGVGTQYFGPGTRLTVL.

CDR3 in amino acids: CASGGASDEQFF. The CDR3 bases are TGTGCCAGCGGGGGGGCCTCGGATGAGCAGTTCTTC. The chain links TRBV21-1 to TRBJ2-1; TRBD2 is taken as the D call from the table, unchecked against the DNA. TRBV21-1 corresponds to a pseudogene. The CDR3 length is 12 residues.

The CDR3 is CATLLVKNTDTQYF. The CDR3 nucleotides read TGTGCCACACTACTAGTTAAGAACACAGATACGCAGTATTTT. The rearrangement links TRBV2 to TRBJ2-3; the D gene is possibly TRBD2 (5 bases). Germline lookup yields CDR1 SNHLY and CDR2 FYNNEI. Deletions cut 10 bases from V and 2 bases from J, with 16 bases between. The length of the CDR3 is 14 residues.

The rearrangement joins TRBV20-1 to TRBJ2-1; 12 bases agree with TRBD2. This CDR3 contains 15 residues. In germline, CDR1 is DFQATT, CDR2 SNEGSKA (reference sequence). The V segment lost 6 bases and the J segment 8 bases; nucleotides outside the gene matches: 11. This CDR3 is CSASPTSGGRDEQFF. Written as DNA, the CDR3 is TGCAGTGCGAGTCCGACTAGCGGGGGTAGGGATGAGCAGTTCTTC.

V is TRBV10-3 and J is TRBJ1-1; D is possibly TRBD1 (6 bases). Germline V gene data show CDR1 as ENHRY and CDR2 as SYGVKD. The CDR3 is made up of 14 amino acids. The V gene lost 7 bases and the J gene lost 7 bases, with 19 bases spanning the gap. For the CDR3, the DNA is TGTGCCATCAAGGGTCAGGGACAAGACGGTGAAGCTTTCTTT. This encodes CAIKGQGQDGEAFF.

The CDR3 DNA is TGTGCCAGCAGCTTGGGCGGGGCTTCCTACAATGAGCAGTTCTTC. Amino acids: CASSLGGASYNEQFF. This chain joins TRBV5-4 and TRBJ2-1, with a tentative D call TRBD2 (6 bases). CDR1 and CDR2 from the germline V gene are SGHNT and YYREEE (reference sequence). This CDR3 contains 15 residues. Trimming took off 0 bases at V and 1 base at J, with 8 bases between the two ends.

V is TRBV24-1 and J is TRBJ2-6, with D unclear. There are 12 residues in the CDR3. Germline assignment: CDR1 KGHDR and CDR2 SFDVKD. Trimming took 5 bases from V and 9 from J, leaving 7 bases between them. CDR3 amino acids: CATSVSGNVLTF. For the CDR3, the DNA is TGTGCCACCAGTGTGTCGGGCAACGTCCTGACTTTC.

The chain has TRBV19 and TRBJ1-1; perhaps TRBD1 as D (5 bases). Trimming cost V 3 bases and J 0 bases, with 14 bases left between them. The CDR3 is 16 amino acids. Germline assignment: CDR1 LNHDA and CDR2 SQIVND (reference sequence). The CDR3 DNA is TGTGCCAGTAGTATTATCGGGGCTTCCTTGAACACTGAAGCTTTCTTT. It specifies CASSIIGASLNTEAFF.

This chain joins TRBV12-3 or TRBV12-4 and TRBJ1-1; weak D call: TRBD1 (5 bases). The CDR3 is made up of 13 amino acids. V lost 2 bases and J 4 bases, leaving 8 bases between the germline ends. CDR3 in DNA: TGTGCCAGCAGTTTACAGGGTTTCACTGAAGCTTTCTTT. Encoded protein: CASSLQGFTEAFF.